Each of the 7 T cell receptor beta chains below was sequenced from the same sample in a study of T cell changes during pregnancy in multiple sclerosis. Generated by immunoSEQ multiplex PCR, the TCRdb table keeps only in-frame clones and is missing some. The data hold about 59,000 clones, with 93% observed a single time. Sequences were derived from CD8+ T cells from peripheral blood mononuclear cells, sampled in the third trimester of pregnancy. The receptor set was obtained from a female donor with multiple sclerosis, enrolled in a pregnancy study.

The gene calls are TRBV28 and TRBJ1-5; TRBD1 aligns across 7 bases. The V segment lost 7 bases and the J segment 10 bases; nucleotides outside the gene matches: 25. CDR3 length: 18 amino acids. Germline V gene sequence: CDR1 MDHEN, CDR2 SYDVKM. CDR3 nucleotides: TGTGCCAGCAATTCCAGGGGGTTCGGAGCCGAATATTCGTCTCCCCAGCATTTT. Translation: CASNSRGFGAEYSSPQHF.

V is TRBV29-1 and J is TRBJ1-1; 7 bases are shared with TRBD1. The V gene's germline CDR1 is SQVTM and CDR2 ANQGSEA. This CDR3 contains 11 residues. J gave up 8 bases and V 1 base, and 1 base lay outside the gene matches. The chain's CDR3 is CSVEGGQEAFF. CDR3 nucleotide sequence: TGCAGCGTTGAAGGGGGACAGGAAGCTTTCTTT.

This clone appeared once. This CDR3 is also generated by other DNA sequences in the sample. CDR3 sequence (DNA): TGCGCCAGCAGCTTTGGGACAGGGGGCTACGAGCAGTACTTC. Translated: CASSFGTGGYEQYF. The gene calls are TRBV5-1 and TRBJ2-7; 11 bases align to TRBD1. With V trimmed by 2 bases and J by 3 bases, 1 base remained unmatched. Germline lookup yields CDR1 SGHRS and CDR2 YFSETQ. This CDR3 spans 14 amino acids.

The chain combines TRBV5-1 with TRBJ1-1; D not certain. The CDR3 is 16 amino acids. Germline CDR1 is SGHRS and CDR2 is YFSETQ. Between the trimmed V and J ends, which lost 0 bases and 3 bases, there was a span of 15 bases. The CDR3 DNA reads TGCGCCAGCAGCTTGGAGGGCCCGGGGTCGGACACTGAAGCTTTCTTT. This sequence encodes CASSLEGPGSDTEAFF.

The rearrangement uses TRBV2 and TRBJ2-3; TRBD2 is a possible D gene (6 bases). The CDR3 loop spans 15 amino acids. Germline V gene data show CDR1 as SNHLY and CDR2 as FYNNEI. Trimming left V 6 bases short and J 0 bases short, with 13 bases between. DNA of the CDR3: TGTGCCAGCAGCGGGACTTCCTCTAGCACAGATACGCAGTATTTT. Its protein is CASSGTSSSTDTQYF.

The V gene is TRBV27, the J gene TRBJ2-6, with a tentative D call TRBD2 (5 bases). Trimming shortened V by 2 bases and J by 0 bases, and 17 bases separated the two germline ends. This CDR3 has 19 residues. Per germline, CDR1 MNHEY and CDR2 SMNVEV (reference sequence). The chain's CDR3 is CASSLGLTPVSSGANVLTF. As DNA, the CDR3 is TGTGCCAGCAGTTTAGGACTCACCCCCGTTAGCTCTGGGGCCAACGTCCTGACTTTC.

This clone was seen a single time. In DNA form, the CDR3 reads TGCGCCAGCAGCTTGGAATCGGGACAGATACTTGAAGCTTTCTTT. Protein product: CASSLESGQILEAFF. This rearrangement joins TRBV5-1 to TRBJ1-1, with 7 bases fitting TRBD1. V shed 0 bases and J 7 bases; nucleotides not matched to a gene: 9. Germline assignment: CDR1 SGHRS and CDR2 YFSETQ. The CDR3 sequence is 15 residues long.